The entry below describes one T cell receptor (beta chain). The antigen is undetermined. The sample belongs to a study of blood T cells in healthy people across ages. Per the germline V gene, CDR1 is SGHTA and CDR2 is FQGNSA. With 1 base clipped from V and 3 bases from J, the junction kept 10 bases outside the gene matches. The CDR3 runs to 18 residues. Findings and caveats of the study: PBMCs went unsorted, and a conclusive naive versus antigen-experienced comparison was therefore prevented.

Using a J-beta primer mix together with a sample-barcoded 5' primer, a second PCR was run for about 6 to 12 cycles. TCRdb recomputed calls from the 5' RACE reads with MiXCR, one row per CDR3 protein. The table has about 570,000 distinct CDR3 sequences, about 27% seen once; the top ten hold approximately 3.6%. The same specimen was also included in a second study, on T cells of mothers and their children. In that study: Mothers gave over 8.5 million TCR beta CDR3 reads each, and children roughly 3 million each. Inherited differences only slightly affect thymic shaping of TCR recombination output. A slight, non-significant increase in overlap was found for related mother-child pairs relative to unrelated pairs.

The sequencing sample was made of blood. The gene calls are TRBV7-2 and TRBJ2-4, with 9 bases aligning to TRBD2. The receptor was derived from a boy between 2 and 15 years old in good health. This chain's CDR3 is CASSLGLAGKAVKNIQYF. CDR3 nucleotides: TGTGCCAGCAGCTTAGGCCTAGCGGGAAAGGCAGTCAAAAACATTCAGTACTTC.